This T cell receptor (beta chain) was sequenced during a study of T cell clones after liver transplantation. Method: immunoSEQ multiplex PCR; TCRdb's copy keeps in-frame clones and lacks some. This table has 40,000 to 65,000 clones, roughly 80% appearing once. This clone was detected once. The germline V gene encodes CDR1 SQVTM and CDR2 ANQGSEA. The V and J ends lost 1 base and 7 bases respectively, with 13 bases between them. The CDR3 runs to 14 residues. The TCR was taken from a human donor who received a liver transplant. Sequencing was performed on CD4+ T cells from blood, taken before liver transplant. The chain employs TRBV29-1 and TRBJ1-4; no definite D call. Written as DNA, the CDR3 is TGCAGCGTTGAAGTCAAGGAAAGGAGTGAAAAACTGTTTTTT. Translation gives CSVEVKERSEKLFF.